Following are 9 T cell receptor beta chains from one sample sequenced in a study of blood T cell repertoires in COVID-19. Profiling relied on immunoSEQ multiplex PCR, and the TCRdb table lists in-frame clones only, not all of them. The top ten clones hold about 12% of a sample with some 140,000 clones, about 80% of them seen once. Sequenced material: peripheral blood. Receptors originate from a woman aged 60 to 75 with COVID-19, enrolled during active disease.

Worth noting for this clone: Compared with germline, one end of the junction differs, possibly owing to a read error. V gene TRBV29-1 combines with J gene TRBJ2-5, with 8 bases aligning to TRBD2. Germline V CDR1 and CDR2: SQVTM, ANQGSEA. This CDR3 has 13 amino acids. CDR3 loop: CSVERENHETQYF. In DNA form, the CDR3 reads TGCAGCGTCGAGCGGGAGAACCACGAGACCCAGTACTTC.

CDR3 in DNA: TGTGCCAGCAGCCATTCCCCGGGACAGGGGGCGGGCTCCTATAATTCACCCCTCCACTTT. Translated, it gives CASSHSPGQGAGSYNSPLHF. The chain carries TRBV9 and TRBJ1-6; TRBD1 aligns across 12 bases. V lost 4 bases and J lost 0; bases outside the gene matches: 11. CDR1 and CDR2 from the germline V gene are SGDLS and YYNGEE. The CDR3 contains 20 residues.

The chain is built from TRBV10-3 and TRBJ1-1; no definite D call. The CDR3 has 13 residues. The V gene's germline CDR1 is ENHRY and CDR2 SYGVKD. V lost 0 bases to trimming and J lost 5 bases, with 7 bases between them. The CDR3 region has the DNA TGTGCCATCAGTGAGTCAGAGGGAACTGAAGCTTTCTTT. This codes for CAISESEGTEAFF.

The chain joins TRBV15 to TRBJ2-7, with D tentatively TRBD1 (5 bases). Germline values: CDR1 LNHNV, CDR2 YYDKDF (reference sequence). The CDR3 extends over 15 amino acids. Trimming removed 8 bases at V and 0 bases at J, with 17 bases between. The CDR3 nucleotides are TGTGCCACCGCTTCACCCGCGACAGCCTCCTACGAGCAGTACTTC. It specifies CATASPATASYEQYF.

The V call is TRBV7-3, the J call TRBJ2-5; D is possibly TRBD2 (7 bases). V dropped 5 bases and J dropped 2 bases, with 15 bases sitting between them. The CDR3 is 15 amino acids. Germline CDR1 reads SGHTA; CDR2 reads FQGTGA. CDR3 sequence reads: CASSRDAGAQETQYF. The CDR3 DNA follows: TGTGCCAGCAGCCGGGACGCGGGGGCTCAAGAGACCCAGTACTTC.

The chain couples TRBV6-2 or TRBV6-3 to TRBJ1-2; 10 bases map to TRBD1. Trimming took 2 bases from V and 4 from J; bases not matched to a gene: 4. This CDR3 region has 15 residues. Germline V gene sequence: CDR1 MNHEY, CDR2 SVGEGT. For the CDR3, the DNA is TGTGCCAGCAGTTACCCGGACAGGGGGTTCTATGGCTACACCTTC. It specifies CASSYPDRGFYGYTF.

V gene TRBV10-3 combines with J gene TRBJ2-5; maybe TRBD2 (5 bases). Per germline, CDR1 ENHRY and CDR2 SYGVKD. The V end was cut by 6 bases, the J end by 2 bases, with 13 bases between. This CDR3 has 14 residues. The CDR3 spells CAISPRADQETQYF. The CDR3 DNA reads as TGTGCCATCAGCCCGAGGGCGGATCAAGAGACCCAGTACTTC.

This clone was counted only a few times. The chain couples TRBV7-6 to TRBJ2-1, with 8 nucleotides matching TRBD2. This CDR3 region has 18 residues. Germline CDR1 reads SGHVS; CDR2 reads FNYEAQ. V shed 1 base and J 0 bases; nucleotides not matched to a gene: 8. The CDR3 here is CASSLVLGGGSSYNEQFF. For the CDR3, the DNA is TGTGCCAGCAGCTTAGTACTCGGCGGGGGGAGCTCCTACAATGAGCAGTTCTTC.

J is TRBJ2-5 and V is TRBV7-8, with a tentative D call TRBD1 (6 bases). CDR3 size: 16 residues. The V end lost 1 base, the J end lost 7 bases, and 19 bases lay between the germline ends. Germline assignment: CDR1 SGHVS and CDR2 FQNEAQ. The CDR3 region has the DNA TGTGCCAGCAGCTTAGTCGGTTTGTCAGGGGACGGGACCCAGTACTTC. This gives the protein CASSLVGLSGDGTQYF.